Presented here are 4 T cell receptor beta chains from one specimen sequenced in a study of response to subunit inactivated influenza vaccine. Each CDR3 protein gets one entry after TCRdb re-called the RT-PCR reads with MiXCR. The table records around 480,000 distinct CDR3 sequences, 11% of them present only once. The specimen comprised PBMCs from blood, sampled about 40 days after vaccination. The source is a man aged 45-60 years who received an inactivated influenza vaccine.

The chain carries TRBV10-3 and TRBJ1-1; the D gene is possibly TRBD1 (5 bases). V was pared by 0 bases and J by 4 bases, with 6 bases between. The CDR3 has 13 residues. CDR1 is ENHRY, CDR2 SYGVKD, per germline. This CDR3 is CAISESRGTEAFF. CDR3 DNA sequence: TGTGCCATCAGTGAGTCGAGGGGCACTGAAGCTTTCTTT.

In regard to this clonotype: Possible read error: a much larger clone is one base away. The chain uses TRBV29-1 and TRBJ2-7; 10 positions agree with TRBD1. The V gene's germline CDR1 is SQVTM and CDR2 ANQGSEA. This CDR3 is built from 15 residues. The DNA for the CDR3 is TGCGGCGTTGAAGAGTGGGACAGGGGTGGATACGAGCAGTACTTC. This codes for CGVEEWDRGGYEQYF.

There are a few counts of this clonotype. The rearrangement uses TRBV11-2 and TRBJ2-3, with unresolved D. Germline CDR1 and CDR2: SGHAT and FQNNGV. Trimming cost V 1 base and J 4 bases, with 6 bases left between them. The CDR3 has 13 residues. CDR3: CASSLAFADTQYF. The CDR3 DNA is TGTGCCAGCAGCTTAGCTTTCGCAGATACGCAGTATTTT.

The chain carries TRBV28 and TRBJ1-1, with a weak D call TRBD1 (6 bases). The CDR3 is 13 amino acids. V shed 8 bases and J shed 0 bases, with 10 bases lying between them. Per germline, CDR1 MDHEN and CDR2 SYDVKM. DNA of the CDR3: TGTGCCAGCGGGGGGCAGATGAACACTGAAGCTTTCTTT. Amino acid sequence: CASGGQMNTEAFF.